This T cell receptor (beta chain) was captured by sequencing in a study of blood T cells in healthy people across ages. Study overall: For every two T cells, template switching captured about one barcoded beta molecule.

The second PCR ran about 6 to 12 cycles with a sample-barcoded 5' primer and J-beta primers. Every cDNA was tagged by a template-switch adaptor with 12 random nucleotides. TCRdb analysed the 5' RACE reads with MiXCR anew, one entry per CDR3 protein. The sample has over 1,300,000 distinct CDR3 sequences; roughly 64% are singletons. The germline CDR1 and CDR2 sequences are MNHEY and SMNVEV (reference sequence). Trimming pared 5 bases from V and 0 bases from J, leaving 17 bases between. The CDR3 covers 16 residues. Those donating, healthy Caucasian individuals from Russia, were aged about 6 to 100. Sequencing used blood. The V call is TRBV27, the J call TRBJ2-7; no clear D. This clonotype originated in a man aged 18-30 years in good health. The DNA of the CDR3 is TGTGCCAGCAGTCCCCCGGCATCCATTAGCTCCTACGAGCAGTACTTC. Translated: CASSPPASISSYEQYF.